What follows is one T cell receptor beta chain and its context. These data come from a study of blood T cell repertoires in COVID-19. TCRdb keeps only in-frame clones here, not all; method: immunoSEQ multiplex PCR. In the table there are tens of thousands of clones, just under 75% of which are singletons. Per germline, CDR1 SGHRS and CDR2 YFSETQ. V lost 4 bases to trimming and J lost 3 bases; unmatched junction nucleotides: 8. The CDR3 runs 15 residues. This receptor was identified in a woman in her seventies with COVID-19, enrolled during active disease. The V and J genes are TRBV5-1 and TRBJ2-7, with 9 bases matching TRBD1. What was sequenced was peripheral blood. The CDR3 is CASSPRYRGLYEQYF. CDR3 sequence (DNA): TGCGCCAGCAGCCCTCGCTACAGGGGGCTCTACGAGCAGTACTTC. Full variable domain (remainder filled in from reference TRBV5-1 and TRBJ2-7): KAGVTQTPRYLIKTRGQQVTLSCSPISGHRSVSWYQQTPGQGLQFLFEYFSETQRNKGNFPGRFSGRQFSNSRSEMNVSTLELGDSALYLCASSPRYRGLYEQYFGPGTRLTVT.